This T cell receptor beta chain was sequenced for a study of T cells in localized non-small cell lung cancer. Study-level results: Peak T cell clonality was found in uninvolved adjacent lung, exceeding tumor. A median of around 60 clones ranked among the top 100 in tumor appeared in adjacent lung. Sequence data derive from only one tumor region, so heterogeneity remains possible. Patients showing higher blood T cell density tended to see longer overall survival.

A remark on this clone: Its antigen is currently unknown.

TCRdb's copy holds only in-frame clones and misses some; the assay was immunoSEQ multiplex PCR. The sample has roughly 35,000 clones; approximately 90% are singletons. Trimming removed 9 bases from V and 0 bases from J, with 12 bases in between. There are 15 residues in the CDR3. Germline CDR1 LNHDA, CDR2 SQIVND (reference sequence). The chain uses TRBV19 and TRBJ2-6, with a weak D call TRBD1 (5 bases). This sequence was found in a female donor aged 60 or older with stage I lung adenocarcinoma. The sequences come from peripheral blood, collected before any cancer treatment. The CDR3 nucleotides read TGTGCCAGCCGCAGTAGGGGCTCTGGGGCCAACGTCCTGACTTTC. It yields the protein CASRSRGSGANVLTF.